The entry below describes one T cell receptor (beta chain). This CDR3 comprises 15 residues. V gave up 1 base and J gave up 4 bases, with 14 bases separating them. The germline gives CDR1 MGHRA, CDR2 YSYEKL. The data are from a study of blood T cell repertoires in COVID-19. At the level of the study: Acute and convalescent COVID-19 specimens originated in the United States, Italy and Spain.

In the original processing: The authors estimated nucleated cell counts from reference gene primer amplification. Some clones are missing from TCRdb's copy, which holds only in-frame ones; the method was immunoSEQ multiplex PCR. V, J and clone size reflect that table, while D and trimming were determined from the DNA. Of 200,000 to 300,000 clones in the sample, around 84% are singletons; the top ten hold around 5.1%. The V and J genes are TRBV4-1 and TRBJ2-7; D unresolved. The material sequenced was peripheral blood. This clonotype was obtained from a woman aged 55-69 years with COVID-19, enrolled during active disease. The CDR3 here is CASSQVRAEVYEQYF. The CDR3, as DNA: TGCGCCAGCAGCCAAGTTCGAGCTGAGGTTTACGAGCAGTACTTC.